This TCR beta chain was profiled in a study of T cell repertoires and Cas9 in healthy adults (dated by TCRdb to 2016 to 2019). General notes on the study: Multi-effector potency, cytotoxicity and lineage determination within the CD4 and CD8 compartments were characterized for SpCas9-reactive T cells. The study examined preexisting T cell immunity against the Streptococcus pyogenes Cas9 nuclease (SpCas9) used in CRISPR gene editing. What the study reported, not specific to this receptor: SpCas9-reactive regulatory T cells were reported to mitigate proliferation and function of SpCas9-reactive effector T cells in vitro. Among the healthy humans studied, a preexisting SpCas9-directed effector T cell response was described as ubiquitous.

Healthy humans were used as donors in the study. With regard to this clone: Base qualities are not recorded, but no much larger clone differs from it by a single base.

The library was generated by the immunoSEQ multiplex PCR assay. What TCRdb holds here is the immuneACCESS table cut down to in-frame rearrangements. Part of the clones is not present; checked against another copy, under half of the missing clones reflect an unresolved V gene, and the others are unexplained. The sample profile shows over a thousand clones; around 93% of them were found once. Jointly, the top ten make up 3.5% to 5% of the sample. The V and J ends are trimmed by 1 base and 5 bases, leaving 12 bases between them. Reading from cysteine to phenylalanine, the CDR3 counts 15 amino acids. Kept here is only the CDR3 DNA, which spans 45 bases and is read in frame from base 1. Sequences LGHNA (CDR1) and YNFKEQ (CDR2) are obtained from the germline V gene.

Sequenced input: SpCas9-reactive CD4+ effector T cells (CD137+, CD154-, CD25-, CD127+) from PBMCs; culture status not recorded. The cell subset or site tag for this specimen amounts to: SpCas9-reactive effector T cells. The TCR comes from a human donor in good health. The chain was built from TRBV4-2 and TRBJ1-5; the D region possibly corresponds to TRBD1 (5 bases align). The nucleotide sequence reads as follows: TGTGCCAGCAGCCAAGTTGTTTCGGGGGATCAGCCCCAGCATTTT. Its protein product is CASSQVVSGDQPQHF.